Listed below are T cell receptor beta chains from one sample, sequenced in a study of blood T cell repertoires in COVID-19. This table comes from immunoSEQ multiplex PCR, and its TCRdb copy is limited to in-frame clones, with some not included. This table has 250,000 to 300,000 clones, about 86% appearing once. The material sequenced was peripheral blood. The receptors derive from a young woman with COVID-19, enrolled during active disease. Both conserved end residues are part of each CDR3. The D gene is left open where the match is weak. Clone size is given for some rows only: seen once, a few or many times, or a class if the clone is expanded.

TRBV2	-	-	TRBJ2-5	12	TGTGCCAGCAGTCAAGGAGAAGAGACCCAGTACTTC	CASSQGEETQYF
TRBV4-1	-	-	TRBJ1-1	13	TGCGCCAGCAGCCAAGTGGAGGGTACTGAAGCTTTCTTT	CASSQVEGTEAFF
TRBV7-8	TRBD2	-	TRBJ2-4	16	TGTGCCAGCAGCCTTCCCGGCGGGGGGGCCGTTAACATTCAGTACTTC	CASSLPGGGAVNIQYF
TRBV7-9	TRBD2	once	TRBJ2-3	17	TGTGCCAGCAGCTCAGGTGTAGCGGGGGGACGCGCAGATACGCAGTATTTT	CASSSGVAGGRADTQYF
TRBV29-1	-	-	TRBJ2-1	13	TGCAGCGTTAATGCGGGCTGGGGCAATGAGCAGTTCTTC	CSVNAGWGNEQFF
TRBV29-1	TRBD2	-	TRBJ2-1	12	TGCAGCGCTCAAACTTGGGGGGGTCAGCAGTTCTTC	CSAQTWGGQQFF
TRBV11-2	-	-	TRBJ1-1	13	TGTGCCAGCAGCCCGTATTTGAACACTGAAGCTTTCTTT	CASSPYLNTEAFF
TRBV24-1	-	-	TRBJ2-3	15	TGTGCCACCAGTGATTTGGGAAAAGGGGTCGATACGCAGTATTTT	CATSDLGKGVDTQYF
TRBV2	-	-	TRBJ1-4	15	TGTGCCAGCAGTGATATAGGTTTACGGGATGAAAAACTGTTTTTT	CASSDIGLRDEKLFF
TRBV19	-	-	TRBJ1-1	17	TGTGCCAGTAACCTTATAACGGCAGCGAGCATGAACACTGAAGCTTTCTTT	CASNLITAASMNTEAFF
TRBV20-1	-	-	TRBJ1-2	10	TGCAGTGCTTACTGGTACGGCTACACCTTC	CSAYWYGYTF
TRBV29-1	-	-	TRBJ2-2	12	TGCAGCGTGAAACCCAGTACCGGGGAGCTGTTTTTT	CSVKPSTGELFF
TRBV27	-	-	TRBJ2-5	14	TGTGCCAGCAGTTTCTTCTGGGGGGAAGAGACCCAGTACTTC	CASSFFWGEETQYF
TRBV7-8	TRBD2	-	TRBJ2-7	16	TGTGCCAGCAGCCCTACCGGACTAGCGGGGGGATACGAGCAGTACTTC	CASSPTGLAGGYEQYF
TRBV6-5	-	-	TRBJ1-2	14	TGTGCCAGCAGTCACCCGAGGAAACCCTATGGCTACACCTTC	CASSHPRKPYGYTF
TRBV19	TRBD1	-	TRBJ2-1	15	TGTGCCAGTAGCGGCCGGGACAGCTCGGGTAATGAGCAGTTCTTC	CASSGRDSSGNEQFF
TRBV23-1	-	-	TRBJ1-2	17	TGCGCCAGCCCTATGGGGGCTCCCCCCGCACTACCTCGCGGCTACACCTTC	CASPMGAPPALPRGYTF
TRBV6-2/TRBV6-3	TRBD1	many	TRBJ1-2	14	TGTGCCAGCAGTTTGGGGACAGGGATTTCTGGCTACACCTTC	CASSLGTGISGYTF
TRBV4-1	-	-	TRBJ2-7	12	TGCGCCAGCAGCCAAGTAGCTGGCGAGCAGTACTTC	CASSQVAGEQYF
TRBV5-1	TRBD1	-	TRBJ1-1	14	TGCGCCAGCAGCTTGGGGGACAGGGCTACTGAAGCTTTCTTT	CASSLGDRATEAFF
TRBV13	-	-	TRBJ1-1	13	TGTGCCAGCAGCTTAGGAGAGTCGTCTGAAGCTTTCTTT	CASSLGESSEAFF
TRBV19	TRBD1	-	TRBJ2-7	15	TGTGCCAGTAGTACCACAGGGGGTATCTCCTACGAGCAGTACTTC	CASSTTGGISYEQYF
TRBV19	TRBD2	-	TRBJ2-1	15	TGTGCCAGTAGTATAGCGCGGGGGGGCCTAGGTGAGCAGTTCTTC	CASSIARGGLGEQFF
TRBV6-5	-	-	TRBJ1-1	15	TGTGCCAGCAGAATAGGAATAGGGGCGAACACTGAAGCTTTCTTT	CASRIGIGANTEAFF
TRBV19	TRBD1	-	TRBJ2-6	17	TGTGCCAGTAGTGAGGGACAGGCTCATTCTGGGGCCAACGTCCTGACTTTC	CASSEGQAHSGANVLTF
TRBV5-1	TRBD1	-	TRBJ2-5	15	TGCGCCAGCAGCGAGGGACAGGGGGCGGGGGAGACCCAGTACTTC	CASSEGQGAGETQYF
TRBV4-2	-	once	TRBJ1-4	14	TGTGCCAGCAGCCAGGGAGGATTTAACGAAAAACTGTTTTTT	CASSQGGFNEKLFF
TRBV24-1	TRBD1	-	TRBJ2-3	13	TGTGCCATTGGGGACAGGCTCACAGATACGCAGTATTTT	CAIGDRLTDTQYF
TRBV18	-	-	TRBJ1-3	17	TGTGCCAGCTCGTCCAACCGCCGAGACAGCCTTGGAAACACCATATATTTT	CASSSNRRDSLGNTIYF
TRBV5-1	TRBD1	-	TRBJ2-7	16	TGCGCCAGCAGCTTGGGTGGTACAGGGGCCTCCTACGAGCAGTACTTC	CASSLGGTGASYEQYF
TRBV15	-	-	TRBJ1-5	11	TGTGCCACCAGTGAGGGCGAGCCCCAGCATTTT	CATSEGEPQHF
TRBV10-2	-	-	TRBJ2-1	14	TGCGCCACCCAATTTAGGAGCTCCTACAATGAGCAGTTCTTC	CATQFRSSYNEQFF
TRBV3-1/TRBV3-2	TRBD2	-	TRBJ2-7	16	TGTGCCAGCAGCCAATCGGGACTAGCGGGGAACTACGAGCAGTACTTC	CASSQSGLAGNYEQYF
TRBV18	-	-	TRBJ1-5	14	TGTGCCAGCTCACCACCAGAAGGAGGTCAGCCCCAGCATTTT	CASSPPEGGQPQHF
TRBV3-1/TRBV3-2	TRBD2	-	TRBJ2-1	16	TGTGCCAGTTCCGGGACTAGCGGAGGCTCCTACAATGAGCAGTTCTTC	CASSGTSGGSYNEQFF
TRBV28	-	few	TRBJ2-7	14	-	CASSTSTGYNEQYF
TRBV29-1	TRBD1	-	TRBJ1-2	16	TGCAGCGTTGAGCAAGCCGGGACAGGGACCAACTATGGCTACACCTTC	CSVEQAGTGTNYGYTF
TRBV2	-	-	TRBJ1-4	15	TGTGCCAGCAAATCAAGGGGATTGTCTAATGAAAAACTGTTTTTT	CASKSRGLSNEKLFF
TRBV19	-	-	TRBJ1-4	17	TGTGCCAGTAGTACCCCCATTGGGGGCAGGGGTGGTGAAAAACTGTTTTTT	CASSTPIGGRGGEKLFF
TRBV29-1	-	-	TRBJ1-1	12	TGCAGCGGAAGGAGAGGGAACACTGAAGCTTTCTTT	CSGRRGNTEAFF
TRBV6-6	TRBD1	once	TRBJ1-2	16	TGTGCCAGCCGTACTGTAAGGACCGACAGGGGAGTCTCCGTCACCTTC	CASRTVRTDRGVSVTF
TRBV3-1/TRBV3-2	TRBD1	-	TRBJ1-1	16	TGTGCCAGCAGCCAAGAACCACAGGGGTGGAACACTGAAGCTTTCTTT	CASSQEPQGWNTEAFF
TRBV7-2	TRBD2	-	TRBJ2-1	16	TGTGCCAGCAGCTCCACCAGCGGGGGGGCTTACAATGAGCAGTTCTTC	CASSSTSGGAYNEQFF
TRBV7-8	TRBD2	-	TRBJ2-3	17	TGTGCCAGCAGCTTTCCTAGCGGGGGAGAGAGCACAGATACGCAGTATTTT	CASSFPSGGESTDTQYF
TRBV5-6	-	few	TRBJ2-1	17	TGTGCCAGCAGCCCTCCGTCCCACAAGCGAATTTCGAATGAGCAGTTCTTC	CASSPPSHKRISNEQFF
TRBV6-5	TRBD1	-	TRBJ1-1	13	TGTGCCATTACCAGGGGGTTATATACTGAAGCTTTCTTT	CAITRGLYTEAFF
TRBV19	TRBD1	-	TRBJ1-2	13	TGTGCCAGTAGCCTGCAGGGGGCGCATGGCTACACCTTC	CASSLQGAHGYTF
TRBV9	-	-	TRBJ2-3	15	TGTGCCAGCAGCGTAAGTCACGGGGGCACAGATACGCAGTATTTT	CASSVSHGGTDTQYF